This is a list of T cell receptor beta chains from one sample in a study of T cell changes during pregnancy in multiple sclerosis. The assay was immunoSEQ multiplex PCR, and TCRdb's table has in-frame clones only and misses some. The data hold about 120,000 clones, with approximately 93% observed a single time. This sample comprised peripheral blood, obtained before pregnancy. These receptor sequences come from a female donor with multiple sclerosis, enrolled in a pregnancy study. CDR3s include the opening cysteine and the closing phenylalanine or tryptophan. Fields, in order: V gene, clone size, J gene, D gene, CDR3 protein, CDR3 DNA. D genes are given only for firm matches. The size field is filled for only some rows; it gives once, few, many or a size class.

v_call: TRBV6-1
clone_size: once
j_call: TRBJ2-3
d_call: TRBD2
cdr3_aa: CAGMTSGRPDTQYF
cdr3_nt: TGTGCCGGCATGACTAGCGGGAGGCCCGATACGCAGTATTTT

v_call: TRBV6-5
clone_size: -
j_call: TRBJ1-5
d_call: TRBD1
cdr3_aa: CASSQWTGINQPQHF
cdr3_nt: TGTGCCAGCAGTCAATGGACAGGGATCAATCAGCCCCAGCATTTT

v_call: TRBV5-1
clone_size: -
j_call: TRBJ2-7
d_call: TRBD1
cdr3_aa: CASRTRQGADYEQYF
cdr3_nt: TGCGCCAGCAGAACAAGACAGGGGGCGGATTACGAGCAGTACTTC

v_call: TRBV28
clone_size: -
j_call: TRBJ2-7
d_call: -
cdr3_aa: CASSYPPAGREQYF
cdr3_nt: TGTGCCAGCAGTTACCCCCCGGCAGGTCGGGAGCAGTACTTC

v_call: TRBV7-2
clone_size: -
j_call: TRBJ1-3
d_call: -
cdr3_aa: CASSLLGPGNTIYF
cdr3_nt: TGTGCCAGCAGCTTACTGGGGCCGGGAAACACCATATATTTT

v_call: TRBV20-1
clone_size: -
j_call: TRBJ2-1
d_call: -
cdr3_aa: CSARDGSEQFF
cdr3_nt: TGCAGTGCTCGGGACGGGAGTGAGCAGTTCTTC

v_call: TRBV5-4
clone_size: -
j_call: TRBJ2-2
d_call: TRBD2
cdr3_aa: CASSSILAGAFGELFF
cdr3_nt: TGTGCCAGCAGCTCGATACTAGCGGGAGCGTTCGGGGAGCTGTTTTTT

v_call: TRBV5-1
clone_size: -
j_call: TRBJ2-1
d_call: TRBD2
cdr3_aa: CASSLSPTGTSNNEQFF
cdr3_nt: TGCGCCAGCAGCTTGTCGCCAACCGGGACTAGCAACAATGAGCAGTTCTTC

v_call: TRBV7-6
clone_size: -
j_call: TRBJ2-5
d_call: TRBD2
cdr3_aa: CASSPLVAGETQYF
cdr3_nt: TGTGCCAGCAGCCCTTTGGTAGCGGGTGAGACCCAGTACTTC

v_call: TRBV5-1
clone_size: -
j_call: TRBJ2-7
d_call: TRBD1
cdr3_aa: CASTPGTGSFYEQYF
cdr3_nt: TGCGCCAGCACTCCCGGGACAGGGTCTTTCTACGAGCAGTACTTC

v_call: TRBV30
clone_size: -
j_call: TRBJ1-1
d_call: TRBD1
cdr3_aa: CAWSVEGAGTEAFF
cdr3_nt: TGTGCCTGGAGTGTAGAGGGGGCGGGAACTGAAGCTTTCTTT

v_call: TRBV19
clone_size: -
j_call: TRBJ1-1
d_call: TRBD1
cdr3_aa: CASSTRMTGWDTEAFF
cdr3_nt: TGTGCCAGTAGTACCCGGATGACAGGGTGGGACACTGAAGCTTTCTTT

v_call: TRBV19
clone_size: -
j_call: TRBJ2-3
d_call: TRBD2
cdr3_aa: CASSIGGDGGVSAQYF
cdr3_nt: TGTGCCAGTAGTATCGGGGGGGACGGAGGGGTTAGTGCGCAGTATTTT

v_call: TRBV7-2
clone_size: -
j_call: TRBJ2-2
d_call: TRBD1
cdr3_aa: CASRATGNTGELFF
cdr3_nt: TGTGCCAGCAGAGCGACAGGGAATACCGGGGAGCTGTTTTTT

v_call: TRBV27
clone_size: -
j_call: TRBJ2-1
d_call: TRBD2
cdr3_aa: CASSLMGGSDGEQFF
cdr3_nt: TGTGCCAGCAGTTTAATGGGGGGGTCAGATGGTGAGCAGTTCTTC